Listed below are T cell receptor beta chains from one sample, sequenced in a study of T cell responses to AZD1222 COVID-19 vaccine. Some clones are missing from TCRdb's copy, which holds only in-frame ones; the method was immunoSEQ multiplex PCR. In the table there are around 130,000 clones, about nine tenths of which are singletons. Sequencing used peripheral blood, obtained 28 days after the second AZD1222 dose. These TCRs come from an adult who received the AZD1222 COVID-19 vaccine. The CDR3 runs from the conserved cysteine through the conserved F or W. Only part of the rows carry a size: once, few, many, or a class if the clone is expanded.

J | size | V | CDR3
TRBJ1-1 | once | TRBV5-1 | CASSLGGPEAFF
TRBJ1-1 | - | TRBV6-5 | CASTWGLNTEAFF
TRBJ2-1 | - | TRBV5-1 | CASSPLGSSYNEQFF
TRBJ2-5 | - | TRBV18 | CASSSIQETQYF
TRBJ2-7 | few | TRBV4-1 | CASSQDSGRGQHYEQYF
TRBJ2-7 | - | TRBV5-5 | CASSLDTLSYEQYF
TRBJ2-1 | - | TRBV6-5 | CASSYDRANQFF
TRBJ2-1 | - | TRBV7-9 | CASSLFRINEQFF
TRBJ2-2 | - | TRBV27 | CASSLWRGPGELFF
TRBJ1-3 | - | TRBV4-1 | CASSQSSYVGNTIYF
TRBJ1-3 | - | TRBV19 | CATSQGSGNTIYF
TRBJ1-2 | - | TRBV19 | CASTLGQMTNYGYTF
TRBJ2-7 | few | TRBV5-1 | CASSPQGAGYEQYF
TRBJ2-3 | - | TRBV29-1 | CSARTHQAVRTDTQYF
TRBJ2-1 | - | TRBV5-1 | CASSTSGTYSYNEQFF
TRBJ1-3 | - | TRBV7-2 | CASSLMQGNTIYF
TRBJ1-1 | - | TRBV21-1 | CASSRGRLAAFF
TRBJ2-7 | once | TRBV6-2/TRBV6-3 | CASSYGTNLYEQYF
TRBJ1-5 | once | TRBV10-2 | CASRDAKGYQHF
TRBJ2-1 | - | TRBV25-1 | CASSTATEQFF
TRBJ1-1 | - | TRBV10-3 | CAIITQLGTEAFF
TRBJ1-1 | - | TRBV7-9 | CASSLAVGNTEAFF
TRBJ1-1 | - | TRBV6-5 | CASSYTPTTADEAFF
TRBJ2-5 | - | TRBV5-4 | CASSVGLAGSSGETQYF
TRBJ1-2 | - | TRBV20-1 | CSASIQGFWGYTF
TRBJ1-5 | - | TRBV4-1 | CASSQDGGQGYQPQHF
TRBJ1-5 | - | TRBV19 | CASSIDRGRYQPQHF